The 29 T cell receptor beta chains below were found in one sample sequenced in a study of neurological immune-mediated disorders. One entry per CDR3 protein results from TCRdb running MiXCR on the 5' RACE reads. This sample carries some 80,000 distinct CDR3 sequences, approximately 5.8% of them seen once, and the ten largest clones take approximately 8%. The time point denotes: longitudinal time-point 2. Sequencing was performed on PBMCs. These receptors were collected from a woman aged 55-75 years with multiple sclerosis.

Many counts were recorded for this clonotype. The chain has TRBV12-3 or TRBV12-4 and TRBJ2-2; D not certain. This CDR3 comprises 14 residues. Trimming left V 7 bases short and J 1 base short, with 10 bases between. Here the CDR3 DNA reads TGTGCCAGCACCTTTCTCTTGAACACCGGGGAGCTGTTTTTT. Translated: CASTFLLNTGELFF.

This clonotype was seen repeatedly, ten times or more. V gene TRBV5-1 combines with J gene TRBJ1-3, with D possibly being TRBD1 (5 bases). The germline gives CDR1 SGHRS, CDR2 YFSETQ. This CDR3 spans 17 amino acids. The V end lost 0 bases, the J end lost 3 bases, and 16 bases lay between the germline ends. The DNA for the CDR3 is TGCGCCAGCAGCTTGGAAGGGGCTAGTGGATATGGAAACACCATATATTTT. It translates to CASSLEGASGYGNTIYF.

This clonotype has a count of ten or more. This chain connects TRBV20-1 to TRBJ2-5, with 7 nucleotides matching TRBD2. CDR3 length: 14 amino acids. Germline assignment: CDR1 DFQATT and CDR2 SNEGSKA (reference sequence). With V trimmed by 7 bases and J by 3 bases, 11 bases remained unmatched. The CDR3: CSVRPGTTKETQYF. CDR3 in DNA: TGCAGTGTCCGTCCGGGGACTACGAAAGAGACCCAGTACTTC.

In its sample, this clonotype was seen many times. In DNA, the CDR3 is TGCAGTGCAGACGGGACTAGCGGGGGCACAGATACGCAGTATTTT. Encoded protein: CSADGTSGGTDTQYF. The chain combines TRBV20-1 with TRBJ2-3, with 13 bases fitting TRBD2. Trimming at V came to 6 bases and at J to 1 base, leaving 4 bases not matched to a gene. CDR1 DFQATT and CDR2 SNEGSKA come from the germline V gene (reference sequence). This CDR3 comprises 15 residues.

This clonotype has ten or more counts. The V and J genes are TRBV6-5 and TRBJ2-5, with 11 nucleotides matching TRBD2. The CDR3 consists of 14 residues. Germline V gene data show CDR1 as MNHEY and CDR2 as SVGAGI. The V and J ends lost 8 bases and 5 bases, in that order; junction bases with no gene match: 7. This CDR3 is CASLAGGGLETQYF. In DNA, the CDR3 is TGTGCCAGCCTAGCGGGGGGTGGTCTTGAGACCCAGTACTTC.

This clonotype was seen ten or more times. The CDR3 bases are TGTGCCAGCAGCGTAAGGACAGTGTCAAGCTCTGGGGCCAACGTCCTGACTTTC. This sequence encodes CASSVRTVSSSGANVLTF. The chain recombines TRBV5-5 with TRBJ2-6; tentative D call: TRBD1 (6 bases). Trimming shortened V by 4 bases and J by 0 bases, and 17 bases separated the two germline ends. Germline CDR1 SGHKS, CDR2 YYEKEE (reference sequence). CDR3 length equals 18 residues.

This clonotype has ten or more counts. The chain joins TRBV29-1 to TRBJ2-5; 9 bases are a match to TRBD1. There are 14 residues in the CDR3. The trim removed 6 bases at V and 3 bases at J, leaving 8 bases unmatched. Germline V CDR1 and CDR2: SQVTM, ANQGSEA. This CDR3 is CSVQTGGSKETQYF. DNA of the CDR3: TGCAGCGTGCAAACAGGGGGCTCAAAAGAGACCCAGTACTTC.

This clonotype was picked up many times. The V gene is TRBV11-3, the J gene TRBJ2-1, with 12 bases fitting TRBD1. After removal of 3 bases from V and 10 bases from J, the junction contained 10 bases not matched to a gene. CDR3 size: 16 residues. Germline V gene lookup returns CDR1 SGHNT and CDR2 YENEEA. CDR3 nucleotides: TGTGCCAGCAGCTTTTCAGGGACAGGGGGCTTACACGAGCAGTTCTTC. It specifies CASSFSGTGGLHEQFF.

This clonotype showed up many times. The rearrangement uses TRBV5-1 and TRBJ2-1; 12 nucleotides match TRBD2. This CDR3 is 15 amino acids long. Germline V gene sequence: CDR1 SGHRS, CDR2 YFSETQ. Unmatched junction bases numbered 2, after V lost 2 bases and J lost 5 bases. The DNA for the CDR3 is TGCGCCAGCAGCTTCGGACTAGCGGGGCACAATGAGCAGTTCTTC. Encoded protein: CASSFGLAGHNEQFF.

The genes are TRBV4-1 and TRBJ1-2; D perhaps matches TRBD1 (5 bases). This CDR3 has 15 residues. Per the germline V gene, CDR1 is MGHRA and CDR2 is YSYEKL. Trimming removed 1 base at V and 8 bases at J, with 17 bases between. DNA of the CDR3: TGCGCCAGCAGCCAAGTGACAGTTGCATCTAGAGGCTACACCTTC. Amino acids: CASSQVTVASRGYTF.

This clonotype was seen ten or more times. The genes are TRBV12-3 or TRBV12-4 and TRBJ2-5; TRBD2 agrees at 13 bases. This CDR3 comprises 15 residues. V was clipped by 4 bases and J by 5 bases; unmatched bases: 4. CDR3 nucleotides: TGTGCCAGCAGTTCCGGACTAGCGGGGGTGGAGACCCAGTACTTC. It encodes CASSSGLAGVETQYF.

This clonotype appeared many times. The chain is built from TRBV10-2 and TRBJ2-7; unclear D gene. Per germline, CDR1 WSHSY and CDR2 SAAADI. The CDR3 is made up of 15 amino acids. V shed 7 bases and J shed 0 bases, with 16 bases lying between them. The CDR3 here is CASMSFLGSSYEQYF. CDR3 DNA sequence: TGCGCCAGCATGAGTTTCTTGGGTAGCTCCTACGAGCAGTACTTC.

This clonotype came up many times. The chain combines TRBV13 with TRBJ2-1, with D tentatively TRBD2 (5 bases). The germline gives CDR1 PRHDT, CDR2 FYEKMQ (reference sequence). The V gene lost 0 bases and the J gene lost 0 bases, with 12 bases spanning the gap. The CDR3 is 17 amino acids. The CDR3 loop is CASSLGLLAGSYNEQFF. CDR3 DNA: TGTGCCAGCAGCTTAGGTCTTCTAGCCGGCTCCTACAATGAGCAGTTCTTC.

This clonotype was counted at least ten times. The CDR3 reads CSASRHGGGRYNEQFF. DNA for the CDR3: TGCAGTGCTTCCCGACACGGCGGGGGGCGCTACAATGAGCAGTTCTTC. This sequence joins TRBV20-1 and TRBJ2-1, with 8 bases identical to TRBD2. The germline CDR1 and CDR2 sequences are DFQATT and SNEGSKA (reference sequence). This CDR3 comprises 16 residues. V dropped 5 bases and J dropped 3; count of bases not matched to a gene: 12.

At least ten counts were recorded for this clonotype. This chain joins TRBV20-1 and TRBJ2-1; 11 bases map to TRBD1. CDR1 is DFQATT and CDR2 is SNEGSKA in the germline V gene (reference sequence). The CDR3 totals 17 residues. V lost 2 bases to trimming and J lost 0 bases; unmatched junction nucleotides: 6. The CDR3 protein is CSARNLGQGASYNEQFF. CDR3 sequence (DNA): TGCAGTGCTAGAAACCTTGGACAGGGGGCCTCCTACAATGAGCAGTTCTTC.

This clonotype was picked up many times. The genes are TRBV11-2 and TRBJ2-4, with a possible D match to TRBD1 (6 bases). Germline CDR1 is SGHAT and CDR2 is FQNNGV. The V end lost 5 bases, the J end lost 0 bases, and 11 bases lay between the germline ends. This CDR3 has 15 residues. The DNA of the CDR3 is TGTGCCAGCAGCAATTACAGGGAAGCCAAAAACATTCAGTACTTC. Protein sequence: CASSNYREAKNIQYF.

As for this clonotype: With a much larger clone just one base away, this may be a read error. The gene calls are TRBV28 and TRBJ2-1; the D is unclear. Trimming cost V 2 bases and J 5 bases, with 7 bases left between them. This CDR3 region has 13 residues. CDR1 and CDR2 from the germline V gene are MDHEN and SYDVKM. The DNA of the CDR3 is TGTGCCAGCAGTTTAGTTAATCACAATGAGCAGTTCTTC. This gives the protein CASSLVNHNEQFF.

This clonotype showed up many times. The chain links TRBV12-3 or TRBV12-4 to TRBJ1-5; no firm D call. Trimming shortened V by 5 bases and J by 0 bases, and 8 bases separated the two germline ends. This CDR3 has 14 residues. The CDR3 sequence: CASSPTASNQPQHF. As DNA, the CDR3 is TGTGCCAGCAGTCCGACTGCTAGCAATCAGCCCCAGCATTTT.

This clonotype was seen ten or more times. This sequence joins TRBV20-1 and TRBJ1-5; D possibly corresponds to TRBD1 (5 bases). The CDR3 is 11 residues long. Looked up from germline, CDR1 is DFQATT and CDR2 is SNEGSKA (reference sequence). V lost 6 bases to trimming and J lost 2 bases, with 5 bases between them. CDR3 residues: CSAQGNQPQHF. For the CDR3, the DNA is TGCAGTGCACAGGGCAATCAGCCCCAGCATTTT.

This clonotype was detected many times. The CDR3 region is CASSPRLAFRTGELFF. CDR3 sequence (DNA): TGTGCCAGCAGCCCCAGGCTAGCGTTTCGCACCGGGGAGCTGTTTTTT. The chain couples TRBV7-2 to TRBJ2-2; possible D gene TRBD2, 6 bases. V was cut by 5 bases and J by 4 bases, with 17 bases left in between. Germline CDR1 SGHTA, CDR2 FQGNSA. The CDR3 loop spans 16 amino acids.

This clonotype was seen ten or more times. The rearrangement uses TRBV5-8 and TRBJ2-7, with 8 bases aligning to TRBD1. J gave up 3 bases and V 4 bases, and 9 bases lay outside the gene matches. The CDR3 contains 15 residues. Germline values: CDR1 SGHTS, CDR2 YDEGEE. CDR3 sequence reads: CASSLTGTGIYEQYF. DNA of the CDR3: TGTGCCAGCAGCCTAACCGGGACAGGAATCTACGAGCAGTACTTC. The full variable domain, with the rest looked up from reference TRBV5-8 and TRBJ2-7, is EAGVTQSPTHLIKTRGQQATLRCSPISGHTSVYWYQQALGLGLQFLLWYDEGEERNRGNFPPRFSGRQFPNYSSELNVNALELEDSALYLCASSLTGTGIYEQYFGPGTRLTVT.

Many counts were recorded for this clonotype. V gene TRBV7-9 combines with J gene TRBJ2-1; the match to TRBD2 covers 7 bases. V dropped 6 bases and J dropped 4; count of bases not matched to a gene: 9. The CDR3 is 15 residues long. CDR1 and CDR2 from the germline V gene are SEHNR and FQNEAQ (reference sequence). The CDR3 nucleotides read TGTGCCAGCAGAAGGGAGGCTAGCGGATACAATGAGCAGTTCTTC. Protein: CASRREASGYNEQFF.

This clonotype was counted ten times or more. The V call is TRBV2, the J call TRBJ2-7; the D is unclear. V was cut by 3 bases and J by 1 base, with 10 bases left in between. Germline loops: CDR1 SNHLY, CDR2 FYNNEI. The CDR3 has 14 residues. The CDR3, as DNA: TGTGCCAGCAGTGATACGCCGAATTCCTACGAGCAGTACTTC. Protein sequence: CASSDTPNSYEQYF.

The table lists this clonotype with many counts. V gene TRBV20-1 combines with J gene TRBJ2-1; 11 positions agree with TRBD1. The length of the CDR3 is 13 residues. CDR1 is DFQATT, CDR2 SNEGSKA, per germline (reference sequence). V dropped 2 bases and J dropped 8; count of bases not matched to a gene: 2. This CDR3 reads CSARRTGGHEQFF. In nucleotides, the CDR3 is TGCAGTGCTAGAAGGACAGGGGGCCATGAGCAGTTCTTC.

This clonotype came up many times. This chain connects TRBV4-1 to TRBJ2-1; no clear D gene. The CDR3 is 12 residues long. Germline V gives CDR1 MGHRA, CDR2 YSYEKL. Between the trimmed V and J ends, which lost 4 bases and 7 bases, there was a span of 8 bases. For the CDR3, the DNA is TGCGCCAGCAGCCTCCGCTGGAATGAGCAGTTCTTC. Its translation is CASSLRWNEQFF.

This clonotype was found many times. The chain combines TRBV12-3 or TRBV12-4 with TRBJ2-7; D uncertain. This CDR3 is 14 amino acids long. Trimming took off 2 bases at V and 0 bases at J, with 8 bases between the two ends. The CDR3 DNA follows: TGTGCCAGCAGTTTACGGGCAGGCTCCTACGAGCAGTACTTC. This encodes CASSLRAGSYEQYF.

This clonotype was seen ten or more times. This sequence joins TRBV9 and TRBJ2-7; TRBD1 or TRBD2 may be the D gene (5 bases each). Trimming took 0 bases from V and 5 from J, leaving 15 bases between them. This CDR3 is built from 15 residues. CDR1 SGDLS and CDR2 YYNGEE come from the germline V gene. In DNA, the CDR3 is TGTGCCAGCAGCGTAGCTGTGGGTCGAGGGGACGAGCAGTACTTC. As protein: CASSVAVGRGDEQYF. Together with reference TRBV9 and TRBJ2-7, the CDR3 gives the full variable domain: DSGVTQTPKHLITATGQRVTLRCSPRSGDLSVYWYQQSLDQGLQFLIQYYNGEERAKGNILERFSAQQFPDLHSELNLSSLELGDSALYFCASSVAVGRGDEQYFGPGTRLTVT.

The table lists this clonotype with many counts. The rearrangement uses TRBV6-5 and TRBJ1-1; D is ambiguous. With 7 bases removed from V and 6 bases from J, the gap between germline ends came to 12 bases. The germline gives CDR1 MNHEY, CDR2 SVGAGI. The CDR3 loop spans 12 amino acids. CDR3 DNA sequence: TGTGCCAGCAACGGATTGGGCGCTGAAGCTTTCTTT. It translates to CASNGLGAEAFF.

This clonotype was seen at least ten times. This chain connects TRBV6-6 to TRBJ1-2, with 9 bases that match TRBD1. CDR1 is MNHNY and CDR2 is SVGAGI in the germline V gene (reference sequence). The length of the CDR3 is 17 residues. J gave up 4 bases and V 6 bases, and 15 bases lay outside the gene matches. As DNA, the CDR3 is TGTGCCAGCAGCCTGGCCGGGACAGGGAGGGAAGTCTATGGCTACACCTTC. Its translation: CASSLAGTGREVYGYTF.